Listed below are T cell receptor beta chains from one sample, sequenced in a study of blood T cell repertoires in COVID-19. Profiling relied on immunoSEQ multiplex PCR, and the TCRdb table lists in-frame clones only, not all of them. This sample has 150,000 to 200,000 clones, with more than 65% found just once. Sequencing was done on a sample of PBMCs or T cells enriched from blood (not recorded which). The receptors were gathered from a man between 35 and 55 years old who had recovered from COVID-19. Each CDR3 is given with its conserved first and last residue. D genes are given only for firm matches. Only some rows state a clone size, as once, few, many or a class for expanded clones.

v_call	d_call	clone_size	j_call	cdr3_nt	cdr3_aa
TRBV9	TRBD2	-	TRBJ2-3	TGTGCCAGCAGCCCCCAGACTAGCGGGGTATCTTTGCCAGATACGCAGTATTTT	CASSPQTSGVSLPDTQYF
TRBV4-3	TRBD1	-	TRBJ2-2	TGCGCCAGCAGCGAGGGACAGGGAGGTCCCGGGGAGCTGTTTTTT	CASSEGQGGPGELFF
TRBV4-2	-	-	TRBJ2-1	TGTGCCAGCAGCGCCCGGGACTTCAATGAGCAGTTCTTC	CASSARDFNEQFF
TRBV5-3	-	-	TRBJ2-3	TGTGCCAGAAGCTTGGACAGGGGCACAGATACGCAGTATTTT	CARSLDRGTDTQYF
TRBV5-4	-	-	TRBJ2-7	TGTGCCAGCAGCTTGGGGTCCAGTAAATACGAGCAGTACTTC	CASSLGSSKYEQYF
TRBV18	-	-	TRBJ2-7	TGTGCCAGCTCATCTCAAAGTGACAGCTACGAGCAGTACTTC	CASSSQSDSYEQYF
TRBV6-6	TRBD1	-	TRBJ1-5	TGTGCCAGCAGTCAAAAGACAGGGCGGGGGGACAATCAGCCCCAGCATTTT	CASSQKTGRGDNQPQHF
TRBV15	-	-	TRBJ1-1	TGTGCCACCAGCAGAGACCAGGGGTTCGGGGCTTTCTTT	CATSRDQGFGAFF
TRBV24-1	-	-	TRBJ1-1	TGTGCCACCCAAGGAGACCTGAACACTGAAGCTTTCTTT	CATQGDLNTEAFF
TRBV3-1/TRBV3-2	-	-	TRBJ1-1	TGTGCCAGCAGCCAAGTTTGGCCTGAAGCTTTCTTT	CASSQVWPEAFF
TRBV4-1	-	-	TRBJ1-1	TGCGCCAGCAGCCAAGAAGTGCCAGGGGTAGATGGGACTGAAGCTTTCTTT	CASSQEVPGVDGTEAFF
TRBV4-1	-	-	TRBJ1-1	TGCGCCAGCAGCCAAATCAGTGGTATGAACACTGAAGCTTTCTTT	CASSQISGMNTEAFF
TRBV28	-	-	TRBJ2-5	TGTGCCAGCAGTCCCCCCTCTTACCAAGAGACCCAGTACTTC	CASSPPSYQETQYF
TRBV9	-	-	TRBJ1-2	TGTGCCAGCAGCAAAACAGGGCCCACCAACTATGGCTACACCTTC	CASSKTGPTNYGYTF
TRBV4-3	-	-	TRBJ2-1	TGCGCCAGCAGCCAAGACTGGGACTTGTCCTACAATGAGCAGTTCTTC	CASSQDWDLSYNEQFF
TRBV6-5	TRBD1	-	TRBJ1-6	TGTGCCAGCAGGGGACAGAGCTCCTATAATTCACCCCTCCACTTT	CASRGQSSYNSPLHF
TRBV5-1	TRBD1	-	TRBJ1-2	TGCGCCAGCAGCCCAGCAACCGGGACAGGGGTCTATGGCTACACCTTC	CASSPATGTGVYGYTF
TRBV5-1	-	-	TRBJ1-1	TGCGCCAGCAGCCCGGCGGTGAACACTGAAGCTTTCTTT	CASSPAVNTEAFF
TRBV3-1/TRBV3-2	-	-	TRBJ1-5	TGTGCCAGCAGCCAAGATCCACAGGGCGGTCAGCCCCAGCATTTT	CASSQDPQGGQPQHF
TRBV7-2	-	-	TRBJ1-5	TGTGCCAGCAGCTCCGACCAGGTATTTAGCAATCAGCCCCAGCATTTT	CASSSDQVFSNQPQHF
TRBV7-6	-	-	TRBJ1-3	TGTGCCAGCAGCCGCCGGGTTGGGAACACCATATATTTT	CASSRRVGNTIYF
TRBV20-1	-	-	TRBJ2-1	TGCAGTGCTAGTCCGTTCGATGAGCAGTTCTTC	CSASPFDEQFF
TRBV7-2	TRBD2	-	TRBJ2-7	TGTGCCAGCAGCTCCCGAGGACTAGCGGGGGACCTCTACGAGCAGTACTTC	CASSSRGLAGDLYEQYF
TRBV4-1	-	-	TRBJ1-1	TGCGCCAGCAGCCAAGATGACAGACTCAACACTGAAGCTTTCTTT	CASSQDDRLNTEAFF
TRBV29-1	TRBD1	-	TRBJ1-1	TGCAGCGTGAGCCTCGGACAGGGGGGAATGAACACTGAAGCTTTCTTT	CSVSLGQGGMNTEAFF
TRBV4-3	TRBD1	-	TRBJ2-6	TGCGCCAGCAGCCAAGATGTCATCCCAGGGGGTAGGTCTGGGGCCAACGTCCTGACTTTC	CASSQDVIPGGRSGANVLTF
TRBV5-1	-	-	TRBJ1-2	TGCGCCAGCAGGAATGAGGTACTTAGCTATGGCTACACCTTC	CASRNEVLSYGYTF
TRBV7-2	TRBD1	-	TRBJ1-6	TGTGCCAGCGCACGCTTATCCGGGACAGGGGGCTCATCACCCCTCCACTTT	CASARLSGTGGSSPLHF
TRBV20-1	TRBD1	-	TRBJ2-3	TGCAGTGCTAGTCGGGGACAGGGGGCCACAGATACGCAGTATTTT	CSASRGQGATDTQYF
TRBV2	TRBD1	-	TRBJ1-3	TGTGCCAGCAGTGCGCGGAGTTGGAGCGGCAGGGGGCCTGGAAACACCATATATTTT	CASSARSWSGRGPGNTIYF
TRBV3-1/TRBV3-2	TRBD2	once	TRBJ2-1	TGTGCCAGCAGCCGCTCCGGGGGGGCCCGGATCCGTGAGCAGTTCTTC	CASSRSGGARIREQFF
TRBV30	TRBD1	-	TRBJ1-2	TGTGCCTGGATAGGGGGCGCGTCCGGCTACACCTTC	CAWIGGASGYTF
TRBV12-3/TRBV12-4	-	-	TRBJ1-1	TGTGCCAGCAGTTCGTTCAACACTGAAGCTTTCTTT	CASSSFNTEAFF
TRBV18	-	-	TRBJ2-1	TGTGCCAGCTCACCAAATAGGGGGAATGAGCAGTTCTTC	CASSPNRGNEQFF
TRBV4-1	TRBD1	-	TRBJ2-1	TGCGCCAGCAGCCATGCAGGGGGCGGTGAGCAGTTCTTC	CASSHAGGGEQFF
TRBV6-6	TRBD2	-	TRBJ2-1	TGTGCCAGCAGTCGAACTAGCGGGGCCTCCTACAATGAGCAGTTCTTC	CASSRTSGASYNEQFF
TRBV27	-	few	TRBJ1-2	TGTGCCAGCAGTTTACAGACAGGAAACTATGGCTACACCTTC	CASSLQTGNYGYTF
TRBV29-1	-	-	TRBJ2-5	TGCAGCGTAAGGAGACAAGAGACCCAGTACTTC	CSVRRQETQYF
TRBV30	-	-	TRBJ2-7	TGTGCCTGGAGCGCGGTCGACGAGCAGTACTTC	CAWSAVDEQYF
TRBV10-2	TRBD1	-	TRBJ1-1	TGCGCCAGCGGCCGCGGGACAGGGGTGGGGAACACTGAAGCTTTCTTT	CASGRGTGVGNTEAFF
TRBV4-3	TRBD1	-	TRBJ1-2	TGCGCCAGCAGCCAAGGATCACAGGGGCAGAATGGCCACACCTTC	CASSQGSQGQNGHTF